This T cell receptor beta chain was sequenced for a study of OX40 agonist ivuxolimab in advanced cancers. Findings and limits, study-wide: Within 6 weeks, CD4+ and CD8+ blood T cells expanded clonally at 0.1 to 3.0 mg/kg. The authors did not determine the antigen specificity of the expanded peripheral T cells. In CD8+ T cells, expanded clones were on average more numerous than in CD4+.

Clones were read by immunoSEQ multiplex PCR, and TCRdb kept only the in-frame ones, dropping some. The sample lists 70,000 to 80,000 clones; about 89% were seen once. On this clone itself: Its matching antigen is unknown.

V gave up 0 bases and J gave up 3 bases, with 9 bases separating them. Germline lookup yields CDR1 MNHEY and CDR2 SVGAGI. The CDR3 spans 14 residues. Sequencing was performed on CD4+ or CD8+ T cells sorted from blood, taken in a trial of the OX40 agonist ivuxolimab. V and J are TRBV6-5 and TRBJ2-7, with D perhaps matching TRBD2 (6 bases). This clonotype originated in an adult with an advanced solid tumor such as melanoma, head and neck, liver or kidney cancer. CDR3 coding DNA: TGTGCCAGCAGTTACTCGACTAGTTACTACGAGCAGTACTTC. It codes for CASSYSTSYYEQYF.